These 22 T cell receptor beta chains came from one sample sequenced in a study of blood T cell repertoires in COVID-19. Clones were sequenced by immunoSEQ multiplex PCR, and TCRdb holds only the in-frame ones, with some missing. The table lists 87,000 or so clones, 70% to 85% of them singletons. Sequencing was done on a sample of peripheral blood. The receptors stem from a woman older than 75 with COVID-19, enrolled during active disease.

The rearrangement joins TRBV19 to TRBJ1-1; perhaps TRBD1 as D (5 bases). This CDR3 has 16 amino acids. In germline, CDR1 is LNHDA, CDR2 SQIVND (reference sequence). V lost 4 bases to trimming and J lost 11 bases, with 26 bases between them. The CDR3: CASSSWRASGVGSAFF. In DNA form, the CDR3 reads TGTGCCAGTAGTAGCTGGAGGGCTTCGGGGGTGGGCTCTGCTTTCTTT. Complete variable domain (other parts from reference TRBV19 and TRBJ1-1): DGGITQSPKYLFRKEGQNVTLSCEQNLNHDAMYWYRQDPGQGLRLIYYSQIVNDFQKGDIAEGYSVSREKKESFPLTVTSAQKNPTAFYLCASSSWRASGVGSAFFGQGTRLTVV.

The gene calls are TRBV6-5 and TRBJ1-2, with 8 bases fitting TRBD1. V was pared by 0 bases and J by 8 bases, with 2 bases of the junction left unmatched. The CDR3 totals 13 residues. From germline, CDR1 is MNHEY and CDR2 SVGAGI. This CDR3 is CASSYSGQGGYTF. The CDR3 bases are TGTGCCAGCAGTTACTCCGGACAGGGAGGCTACACCTTC.

The V and J genes are TRBV5-4 and TRBJ2-3; D is perhaps TRBD2 (6 bases). V lost 4 bases and J lost 2, with 14 bases in between. The germline V gene encodes CDR1 SGHNT and CDR2 YYREEE (reference sequence). This CDR3 spans 15 amino acids. CDR3 nucleotides: TGTGCCAGCAGCCCCCCGACTAGACTCACAGATACGCAGTATTTT. This encodes CASSPPTRLTDTQYF. The full variable domain, with the rest looked up from reference TRBV5-4 and TRBJ2-3, is ETGVTQSPTHLIKTRGQQVTLRCSSQSGHNTVSWYQQALGQGPQFIFQYYREEENGRGNFPPRFSGLQFPNYSSELNVNALELDDSALYLCASSPPTRLTDTQYFGPGTRLTVL.

The DNA for the CDR3 is TGTGCCAGCTCAGCAACAGGGATCAATCAGCCCCAGCATTTT. As protein: CASSATGINQPQHF. This rearrangement joins TRBV18 to TRBJ1-5, with D perhaps matching TRBD1 (6 bases). Germline values: CDR1 KGHSH, CDR2 LQKENI. The CDR3 consists of 14 residues. The V and J ends lost 5 bases and 3 bases respectively, with 11 bases between them.

The J gene is TRBJ2-5, the V gene TRBV14; TRBD1 might be the D (5 bases). CDR3 length equals 13 residues. Trimming took off 4 bases at V and 5 bases at J, with 11 bases between the two ends. Germline lookup yields CDR1 SGHDN and CDR2 FVKESK. CDR3 coding DNA: TGTGCCAGCAGCCCAGGGCTTCGGGAGACCCAGTACTTC. It translates to CASSPGLRETQYF.

This clone appeared a single time. Written as DNA, the CDR3 is TGCGCCAGCAGCCGGTCGGGACTAGATAGCATTCAGTACTTC. Its translation: CASSRSGLDSIQYF. This chain joins TRBV4-1 and TRBJ2-4, with 8 bases matching TRBD2. This CDR3 is built from 14 residues. Unmatched junction bases numbered 8, after V lost 4 bases and J lost 9 bases. Germline CDR1 is MGHRA and CDR2 is YSYEKL.

About this clone: A read error may account for a junction end that differs from germline. The J gene is TRBJ1-2, the V gene TRBV30, with a weak D call TRBD1 (5 bases). CDR3 length equals 12 residues. Germline V gene lookup returns CDR1 GTSNPN and CDR2 SVGIG (reference sequence). The CDR3 nucleotides read TGTGCCCGGAGGGGAGAATACTATGGCTACACCTTC. It codes for CARRGEYYGYTF.

V is TRBV5-1 and J is TRBJ2-7, with 9 bases aligning to TRBD2. With 2 bases clipped from V and 3 bases from J, the junction kept 9 bases outside the gene matches. Germline assignment: CDR1 SGHRS and CDR2 YFSETQ. The CDR3 is made up of 16 amino acids. CDR3 amino acids: CASSLQTSGADYEQYF. The CDR3 region has the DNA TGCGCCAGCAGCTTACAGACTAGCGGAGCCGACTACGAGCAGTACTTC.

The rearrangement links TRBV6-2 or TRBV6-3 to TRBJ2-7, with 9 bases that match TRBD2. From germline, CDR1 is MNHEY and CDR2 SVGEGT. After removal of 2 bases from V and 2 bases from J, the junction contained 10 bases not matched to a gene. CDR3 length: 17 amino acids. CDR3 coding DNA: TGTGCCAGCAGTTACACCAGCGGGGGGTCCTGGACCTACGAGCAGTACTTC. It translates to CASSYTSGGSWTYEQYF.

The chain is built from TRBV21-1 and TRBJ1-2; TRBD1, as called in the table, went unchecked against the DNA. TRBV21-1 constitutes a pseudogene. CDR3 length equals 15 residues. CDR3 sequence reads: CASSNKDRVNYGYTF. CDR3 DNA: TGTGCCAGCAGCAACAAGGACAGGGTAAACTATGGCTACACCTTC.

V usage is TRBV12-3 or TRBV12-4 and J usage is TRBJ1-1; TRBD1 agrees at 8 bases. This CDR3 comprises 13 residues. V dropped 6 bases and J dropped 4; count of bases not matched to a gene: 4. In nucleotides, the CDR3 is TGTGCCAGCAGCTCCGACAGGGGCACTGAAGCTTTCTTT. This codes for CASSSDRGTEAFF.

This chain uses TRBV20-1 with TRBJ1-1; 7 bases fit TRBD1. Unmatched junction bases numbered 5, after V lost 6 bases and J lost 7 bases. CDR3 size: 11 residues. Germline V gene sequence: CDR1 DFQATT, CDR2 SNEGSKA (reference sequence). This chain's CDR3 is CSATRDSEAFF. The DNA of the CDR3 is TGCAGTGCAACCCGGGACAGTGAAGCTTTCTTT.

The chain uses TRBV7-9 and TRBJ2-7; a possible D gene is TRBD1 (6 bases). Germline CDR1 is SEHNR and CDR2 is FQNEAQ (reference sequence). The V end was cut by 4 bases, the J end by 0 bases, with 13 bases between. CDR3 length: 15 residues. Here the CDR3 reads CASSSNRVGSYEQYF. In DNA, the CDR3 is TGTGCCAGCAGCTCTAACAGGGTCGGCTCCTACGAGCAGTACTTC.

CDR3: CASSPEGSSYNEQFF. Here the CDR3 DNA reads TGTGCCAGCTCTCCGGAGGGGAGCTCCTACAATGAGCAGTTCTTC. The rearrangement links TRBV18 to TRBJ2-1; tentative D call: TRBD2 (6 bases). The ends were cut back, 6 bases at V and 0 bases at J, with 12 bases in the middle. This CDR3 comprises 15 residues. Germline CDR1 KGHSH, CDR2 LQKENI.

The table lists this clone with a count of one. The V call is TRBV15, the J call TRBJ2-7, with D perhaps matching TRBD2 (6 bases). The CDR3 consists of 12 residues. Germline CDR1 and CDR2: LNHNV and YYDKDF (reference sequence). V lost 3 bases and J lost 6, with 9 bases in between. The DNA for the CDR3 is TGTGCCACCAGCAGGGAGGGGTTCGAGCAGTACTTC. Translation gives CATSREGFEQYF.

The rearrangement links TRBV5-1 to TRBJ2-7, with D possibly TRBD2 on 5 matching bases. Germline V gives CDR1 SGHRS, CDR2 YFSETQ. V lost 3 bases and J lost 3, with 16 bases in between. The CDR3 runs 15 residues. This CDR3 is CASSSKIGGNYEQYF. As DNA, the CDR3 is TGCGCCAGCAGCTCAAAAATAGGAGGTAACTACGAGCAGTACTTC.

This clone is a singleton in its sample. The chain combines TRBV27 with TRBJ1-6, with 7 bases that match TRBD1. CDR3 length: 15 residues. Germline V CDR1 and CDR2: MNHEY, SMNVEV (reference sequence). J gave up 8 bases and V 0 bases, and 4 bases lay outside the gene matches. In DNA form, the CDR3 reads TGTGCCAGCAGTTTATCGGGACAGACCTATTCACCCCTCCACTTT. Its translation: CASSLSGQTYSPLHF.

The chain couples TRBV4-1 to TRBJ1-2; 7 positions match TRBD1. Germline CDR1 and CDR2: MGHRA and YSYEKL. The junction had 6 bases not matched to a gene; V was cut back by 0 bases and J by 5 bases. This CDR3 is 15 amino acids long. The DNA for the CDR3 is TGCGCCAGCAGCCAAGATCCAGGGGGAAGGTATGGCTACACCTTC. Encoded protein: CASSQDPGGRYGYTF.

The rearrangement uses TRBV19 and TRBJ1-3; D perhaps matches TRBD1 (5 bases). The CDR3 consists of 17 residues. The ends were cut back, 5 bases at V and 0 bases at J, with 17 bases in the middle. Germline lookup yields CDR1 LNHDA and CDR2 SQIVND (reference sequence). CDR3 protein: CASSAWGGPSSGNTIYF. Here the CDR3 DNA reads TGTGCCAGTAGTGCCTGGGGGGGACCGAGCTCTGGAAACACCATATATTTT.

The chain recombines TRBV7-8 with TRBJ1-5, with TRBD1 matching over 9 bases. CDR1 and CDR2 from the germline V gene are SGHVS and FQNEAQ. The CDR3 length is 18 residues. The junction had 12 bases not matched to a gene; V was cut back by 6 bases and J by 0 bases. The CDR3 protein is CASSSVGQGIYSNQPQHF. The DNA for the CDR3 is TGTGCCAGCAGTTCCGTGGGACAGGGAATATATAGCAATCAGCCCCAGCATTTT.

This clone was seen a few times. CDR3 loop: CASSLDRASAQHF. In nucleotides, the CDR3 is TGTGCCAGCAGCTTGGACAGGGCATCGGCCCAGCATTTT. V usage is TRBV7-3 and J usage is TRBJ1-5; 8 bases are shared with TRBD1. The CDR3 runs 13 residues. V shed 3 bases and J 11 bases; nucleotides not matched to a gene: 6. Germline V CDR1 and CDR2: SGHTA, FQGTGA. The full variable domain, with the rest looked up from reference TRBV7-3 and TRBJ1-5, is GAGVSQTPSNKVTEKGKYVELRCDPISGHTALYWYRQSLGQGPEFLIYFQGTGAADDSGLPNDRFFAVRPEGSVSTLKIQRTERGDSAVYLCASSLDRASAQHFGDGTRLSIL.

This chain links TRBV20-1 with TRBJ1-2; 8 nucleotides align to TRBD1. This CDR3 spans 14 amino acids. From germline, CDR1 is DFQATT and CDR2 SNEGSKA (reference sequence). V shed 3 bases, J shed 2 bases, and the junction held 5 bases outside the gene matches. In DNA form, the CDR3 reads TGCAGTGCTAGTCCCACAGGGGGGAACTATGGCTACACCTTC. It yields the protein CSASPTGGNYGYTF.